These 14 T cell receptor beta chains were sequenced from one sample in a study of human T cells and chemical hapten exposure (dated by TCRdb to about 2021). The meaning of the sample's time point label: patch test 1, 2 weeks after DPC sensitization. The sample's treatment or condition label, in plain terms: therapeutic diphenylcyclopropenone sensitization with weekly scalp DPC. Libraries were prepared through RACE. The sequencing machine was a NextSeq 500. The public reads were reanalyzed by TCRdb: fastp trimming at Q25, MiXCR alignment, in-frame beta chains only. Records with the same CDR3 protein are collapsed into one entry carrying the most frequent genes and DNA. This sample has around 99,000 distinct CDR3 sequences in its table, and around an eighth of those were observed once. 2.1% of the sample is in the top ten clones. The sample in question was whole blood, obtained in connection with sensitization to the hapten diphenylcyclopropenone (DPC). The receptors derive from a woman aged 40 to 50 with alopecia areata. Some clones in this sample may be carry-over from other donors' samples.

This clonotype was detected ten times or more. The chain joins TRBV7-2 to TRBJ1-2; D not certain. CDR1 SGHTA and CDR2 FQGNSA come from the germline V gene. This CDR3 has 14 residues. The germline V and J ends were trimmed by 5 bases and 4 bases, with 14 bases remaining between them. CDR3 loop: CASSPYGVGYGYTF. CDR3 DNA: TGTGCCAGCAGCCCCTACGGGGTCGGCTATGGCTACACCTTC.

By sample share, this clonotype is medium-sized. V and J are TRBV7-6 and TRBJ2-6, with D perhaps TRBD1 (5 bases). This CDR3 comprises 15 residues. The germline V gene has CDR1 SGHVS and CDR2 FNYEAQ. Trimming cost V 5 bases and J 0 bases, with 8 bases left between them. The CDR3 DNA follows: TGTGCCAGCAGCCCGACAGTCTCTGGGGCCAACGTCCTGACTTTC. This encodes CASSPTVSGANVLTF.

This clonotype was counted many times. V is TRBV29-1 and J is TRBJ2-7; D is perhaps TRBD1 or TRBD2 (5 bases each). There are 12 residues in the CDR3. Germline V gene lookup returns CDR1 SQVTM and CDR2 ANQGSEA. Trimming removed 7 bases from V and 3 bases from J, with 13 bases in between. The CDR3 region has the DNA TGCAGCGGTGGGGACGTACGCTACGAGCAGTACTTC. Translation: CSGGDVRYEQYF.

This clonotype was found a few times. The V gene is TRBV7-2, the J gene TRBJ1-1; D remains ambiguous. The CDR3 totals 15 residues. Looked up from germline, CDR1 is SGHTA and CDR2 is FQGNSA. Trimming cost V 5 bases and J 0 bases, with 13 bases left between them. CDR3 sequence: CASSPVPGMNTEAFF. As DNA, the CDR3 is TGTGCCAGCAGCCCAGTACCTGGAATGAACACTGAAGCTTTCTTT.

This clonotype has a handful of counts. The chain combines TRBV11-2 with TRBJ2-3; D unclear. Trimming took off 0 bases at V and 0 bases at J, with 4 bases between the two ends. The CDR3 has 14 amino acids. Germline V CDR1 and CDR2: SGHAT, FQNNGV. The CDR3 nucleotides read TGTGCCAGCAGCTTAGATGTGAGCACAGATACGCAGTATTTT. Its translation is CASSLDVSTDTQYF.

This clonotype was counted between two and nine times. The rearrangement joins TRBV12-3 or TRBV12-4 to TRBJ2-7; D call uncertain. V dropped 0 bases and J dropped 6 bases, with 6 bases sitting between them. This CDR3 is 12 amino acids long. CDR3 nucleotide sequence: TGTGCCAGCAGTTTAGCGGGGTCCGAGCAGTACTTC. The encoded protein is CASSLAGSEQYF.

In its sample, this clonotype was seen a few times. The chain combines TRBV7-3 with TRBJ2-7, with a tentative D call TRBD2 (6 bases). V lost 5 bases, J lost 3 bases, and 17 bases lay in between. Germline CDR1 and CDR2: SGHTA and FQGTGA. The CDR3 runs to 15 residues. This CDR3 is CASSPRGGTYYEQYF. CDR3 coding DNA: TGTGCCAGCAGCCCCCGGGGAGGAACGTACTACGAGCAGTACTTC.

The chain employs TRBV5-1 and TRBJ1-6; D possibly corresponds to TRBD1 (5 bases). V was trimmed by 4 bases and J by 9 bases, leaving 17 bases between them. The CDR3 length is 15 residues. Germline V gene data show CDR1 as SGHRS and CDR2 as YFSETQ. The DNA for the CDR3 is TGCGCCAGCAGCGACGGGACCGCCGGAGGTTCACCCCTCCACTTT. Translation gives CASSDGTAGGSPLHF.

This clonotype came up many times. The chain recombines TRBV20-1 with TRBJ2-5; D may match TRBD1 or TRBD2 (5 bases each). Germline CDR1 and CDR2: DFQATT and SNEGSKA (reference sequence). V shed 1 base and J shed 4 bases, with 7 bases lying between them. The CDR3 runs to 12 residues. The CDR3 nucleotides read TGCAGTGCTAGAGTGGGGGTAGAGACCCAGTACTTC. It encodes CSARVGVETQYF.

This clonotype was observed a few times. The rearrangement links TRBV4-3 to TRBJ2-7; 7 bases are a match to TRBD1. The CDR3 is 16 amino acids. The V gene end was trimmed by 3 bases and the J gene end by 2 bases; junction bases not matched to a gene: 10. Germline CDR1 is LGHNA and CDR2 is YSLEER. The CDR3 sequence: CASSQITGTATYEQYF. For the CDR3, the DNA is TGCGCCAGCAGCCAGATCACCGGGACAGCGACCTACGAGCAGTACTTC.

This chain uses TRBV12-3 or TRBV12-4 with TRBJ1-6, with 9 bases lining up with TRBD1. This CDR3 comprises 20 residues. V shed 10 bases, J shed 0 bases, and the junction held 19 bases outside the gene matches. CDR3 residues: CATQSGSGTGPSSYNSPLHF. The CDR3 DNA reads as TGTGCCACCCAGTCGGGATCCGGGACAGGGCCGAGCTCCTATAATTCACCCCTCCACTTT.

V gene TRBV6-4 combines with J gene TRBJ2-3; no clear D gene. Trimming removed 3 bases at V and 1 base at J, with 11 bases between. In germline, CDR1 is MRHNA, CDR2 SNTAGT. The CDR3 length is 15 residues. CDR3 sequence reads: CASSEQPTGTDTQYF. Here the CDR3 DNA reads TGTGCCAGCAGTGAACAGCCCACAGGCACAGATACGCAGTATTTT.

The genes are TRBV27 and TRBJ2-7, with D possibly being TRBD1 (5 bases). The V end was cut by 6 bases, the J end by 7 bases, with 25 bases between. CDR3 length equals 16 residues. The germline gives CDR1 MNHEY, CDR2 SMNVEV (reference sequence). Here the CDR3 DNA reads TGTGCCAGCAGCGCCTTTTTACAGAAGTCGTCAGGGGAGCAGTACTTC. Encoded protein: CASSAFLQKSSGEQYF.

This clonotype appeared a few times. V usage is TRBV6-5 and J usage is TRBJ2-4; 9 nucleotides agree with TRBD2. The CDR3 is 13 residues long. V was clipped by 6 bases and J by 6 bases; unmatched bases: 3. Germline V gives CDR1 MNHEY, CDR2 SVGAGI. CDR3 coding DNA: TGTGCCAGCAGAGGACTAGCGTTAAACATTCAGTACTTC. Its translation: CASRGLALNIQYF.